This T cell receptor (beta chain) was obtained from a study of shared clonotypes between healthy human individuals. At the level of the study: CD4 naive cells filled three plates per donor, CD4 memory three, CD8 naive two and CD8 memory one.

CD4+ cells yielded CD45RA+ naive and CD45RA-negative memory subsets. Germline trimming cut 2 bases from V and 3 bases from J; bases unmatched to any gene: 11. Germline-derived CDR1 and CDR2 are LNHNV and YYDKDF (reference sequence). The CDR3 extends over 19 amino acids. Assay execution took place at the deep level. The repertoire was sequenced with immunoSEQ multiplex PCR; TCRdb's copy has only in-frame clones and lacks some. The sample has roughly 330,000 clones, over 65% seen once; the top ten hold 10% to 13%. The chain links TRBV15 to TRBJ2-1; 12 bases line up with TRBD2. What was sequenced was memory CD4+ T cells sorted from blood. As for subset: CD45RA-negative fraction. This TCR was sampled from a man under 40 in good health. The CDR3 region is CATSRPGLAGVSIYNEQFF. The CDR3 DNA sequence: TGTGCCACCAGCAGACCGGGACTAGCGGGCGTAAGCATCTACAATGAGCAGTTCTTC.